Included here is one T cell receptor beta chain sequence, with context. Germline V CDR1 and CDR2: GTSNPN, SVGIG (reference sequence). The CDR3 sequence is 13 residues long. V lost 1 base, J lost 6 bases, and 13 bases lay in between. The data belong to a study of blood T cell repertoires in COVID-19. In the study overall: Samples came from the United States, Italy and Spain, spanning acute and convalescent COVID-19. Sample material is recorded as cDNA or gDNA derived from T cells, B-cell-depleted T cells, or PBMCs.

As processed by the authors: From reference gene primer amplification, estimates of nucleated cell counts were derived. The repertoire was sequenced with immunoSEQ multiplex PCR; TCRdb's copy has only in-frame clones and lacks some. From that table come the V and J calls and clone size; the DNA was used to work out D and trimming. Among around 53,000 clones, approximately 84% were seen once, and the ten largest hold approximately 15%. The specimen was peripheral blood. The chain uses TRBV30 and TRBJ2-7; tentative D call: TRBD1 (7 bases). The source of this sequence is a man aged 70 or older with active COVID-19. This chain's CDR3 is CAWSGGTALEQYF. DNA of the CDR3: TGTGCCTGGAGTGGCGGGACAGCCCTCGAGCAGTACTTC.